Described below is a single T cell receptor beta chain sequence and its context. No antigen is known for it. This sample was taken from a study of shared clonotypes between healthy human individuals. Study at large: Donors, aged 18 to 49, were two women and a few men.

Findings and caveats of the study: Though the depth was large, rarefaction showed that sorted-subset sequencing was incomplete. Shared clonotypes: 4.5% to 6% naive CD4, around 3.4% naive CD8, about 2.4% memory CD4, more than 0.3% memory CD8.

The donors were all Caucasian adults (living in Nashville, Tennessee). V lost 1 base to trimming and J lost 0 bases, with 8 bases between them. The germline gives CDR1 SGHNT, CDR2 YYREEE (reference sequence). The CDR3 spans 15 residues. Using immunoSEQ multiplex PCR, the repertoire was profiled, and TCRdb retains in-frame clones only, with some absent. The sample has approximately 940,000 clones, approximately 76% seen once. The TCR originated in a man aged 18-30 years in good health. The chain carries TRBV5-4 and TRBJ2-1; D is unclear. The material sequenced was memory CD4+ T cells sorted from blood. The subset here: CD45RA-negative fraction. CDR3 sequence reads: CASSLNAVSYNEQFF. The CDR3 region has the DNA TGTGCCAGCAGCTTGAACGCAGTCTCCTACAATGAGCAGTTCTTC. The complete variable domain, with remaining parts taken from reference TRBV5-4 and TRBJ2-1, reads ETGVTQSPTHLIKTRGQQVTLRCSSQSGHNTVSWYQQALGQGPQFIFQYYREEENGRGNFPPRFSGLQFPNYSSELNVNALELDDSALYLCASSLNAVSYNEQFFGPGTRLTVL.